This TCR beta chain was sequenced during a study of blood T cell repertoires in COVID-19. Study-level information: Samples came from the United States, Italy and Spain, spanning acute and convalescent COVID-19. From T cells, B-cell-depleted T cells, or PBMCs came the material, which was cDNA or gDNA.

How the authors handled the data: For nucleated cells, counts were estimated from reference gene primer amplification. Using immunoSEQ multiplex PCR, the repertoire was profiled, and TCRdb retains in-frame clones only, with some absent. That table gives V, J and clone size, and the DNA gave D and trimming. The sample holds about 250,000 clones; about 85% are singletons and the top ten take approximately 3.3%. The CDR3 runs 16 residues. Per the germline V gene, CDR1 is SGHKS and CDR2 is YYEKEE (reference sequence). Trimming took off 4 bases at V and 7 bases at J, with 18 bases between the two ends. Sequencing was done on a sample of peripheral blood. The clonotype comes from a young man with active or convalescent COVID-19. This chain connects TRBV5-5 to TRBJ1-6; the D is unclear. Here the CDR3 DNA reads TGTGCCAGCAGCGTTGTTCCCACCGGGGAGAATTCACCCCTCCACTTT. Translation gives CASSVVPTGENSPLHF.